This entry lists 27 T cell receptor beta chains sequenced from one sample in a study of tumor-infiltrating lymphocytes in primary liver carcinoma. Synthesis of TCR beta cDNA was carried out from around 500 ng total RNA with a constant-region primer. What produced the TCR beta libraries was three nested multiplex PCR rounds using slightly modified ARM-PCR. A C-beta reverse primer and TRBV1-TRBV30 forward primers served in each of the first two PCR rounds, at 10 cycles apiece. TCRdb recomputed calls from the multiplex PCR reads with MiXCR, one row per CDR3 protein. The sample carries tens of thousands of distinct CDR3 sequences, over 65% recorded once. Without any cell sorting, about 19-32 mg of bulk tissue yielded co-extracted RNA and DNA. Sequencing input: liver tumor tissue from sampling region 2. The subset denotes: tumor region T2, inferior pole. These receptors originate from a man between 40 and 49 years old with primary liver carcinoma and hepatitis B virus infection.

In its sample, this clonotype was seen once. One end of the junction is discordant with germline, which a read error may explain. The CDR3 reads CVSSSTGPGNEQLF. CDR3 bases: TGTGTCAGCAGTTCAACGGGCCCTGGGAATGAGCAGCTCTTC. V and J are TRBV11-2 and TRBJ2-1; no reliable D call. CDR3 length equals 14 residues. In germline, CDR1 is SGHAT, CDR2 FQNNGV.

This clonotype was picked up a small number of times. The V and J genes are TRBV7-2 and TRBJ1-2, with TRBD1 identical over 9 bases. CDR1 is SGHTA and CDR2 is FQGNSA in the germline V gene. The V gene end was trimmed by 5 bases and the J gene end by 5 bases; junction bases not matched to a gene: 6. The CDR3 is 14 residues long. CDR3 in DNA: TGTGCCAGCAGCGGTGAACAGGGGGCGTATGGCTACACCTTC. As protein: CASSGEQGAYGYTF.

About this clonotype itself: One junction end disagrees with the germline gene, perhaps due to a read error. This chain's CDR3 is CASGLNDAYEKFF. CDR3 DNA sequence: TGTGCGAGCGGCTTAAATGATGCCTATGAGAAGTTCTTC. The V gene is TRBV11-2, the J gene TRBJ2-1; a weak D match, TRBD2 (5 bases). This CDR3 has 13 residues. The germline CDR1 and CDR2 sequences are SGHAT and FQNNGV.

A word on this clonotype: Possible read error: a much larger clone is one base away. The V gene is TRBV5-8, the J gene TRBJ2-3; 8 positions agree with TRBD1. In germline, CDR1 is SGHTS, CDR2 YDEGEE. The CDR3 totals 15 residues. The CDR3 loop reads CPSSPGQANADTQYF. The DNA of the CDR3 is TGTCCCAGCAGCCCGGGACAGGCAAATGCAGATACGCAGTATTTT.

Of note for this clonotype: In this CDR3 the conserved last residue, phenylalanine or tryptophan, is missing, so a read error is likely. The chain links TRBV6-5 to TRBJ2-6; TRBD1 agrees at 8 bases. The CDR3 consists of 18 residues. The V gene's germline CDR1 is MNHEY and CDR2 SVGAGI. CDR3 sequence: CASSLRTGMKAGANILTS. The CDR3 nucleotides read TGTGCCAGCAGTCTTCGGACAGGGATGAAAGCTGGGGCCAACATCCTGACTTCC.

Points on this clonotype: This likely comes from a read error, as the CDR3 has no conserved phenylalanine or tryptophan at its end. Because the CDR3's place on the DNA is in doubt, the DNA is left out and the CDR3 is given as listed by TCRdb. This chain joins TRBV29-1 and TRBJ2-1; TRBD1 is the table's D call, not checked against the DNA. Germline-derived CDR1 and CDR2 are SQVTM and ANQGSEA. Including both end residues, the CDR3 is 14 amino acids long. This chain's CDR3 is CSGLPGQGVDEHFL.

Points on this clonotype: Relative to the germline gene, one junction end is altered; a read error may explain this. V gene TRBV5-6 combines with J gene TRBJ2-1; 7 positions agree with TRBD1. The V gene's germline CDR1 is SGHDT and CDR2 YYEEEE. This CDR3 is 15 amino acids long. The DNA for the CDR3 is TGTGCCAACAGCTTGGGTGACAGGGCTTACAACGAGCAGTTCTTC. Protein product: CANSLGDRAYNEQFF. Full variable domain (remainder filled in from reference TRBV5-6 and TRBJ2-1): DAGVTQSPTHLIKTRGQQVTLRCSPKSGHDTVSWYQQALGQGPQFIFQYYEEEERQRGNFPDRFSGHQFPNYSSELNVNALLLGDSALYLCANSLGDRAYNEQFFGPGTRLTVL.

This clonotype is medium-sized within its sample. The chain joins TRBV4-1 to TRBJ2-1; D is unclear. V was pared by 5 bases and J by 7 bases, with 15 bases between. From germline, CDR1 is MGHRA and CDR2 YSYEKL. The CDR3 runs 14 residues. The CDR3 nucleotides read TGCGCCAGCAGCTCCCTAGGGTCAGAGAATGAGCAGTTCTTC. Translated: CASSSLGSENEQFF.

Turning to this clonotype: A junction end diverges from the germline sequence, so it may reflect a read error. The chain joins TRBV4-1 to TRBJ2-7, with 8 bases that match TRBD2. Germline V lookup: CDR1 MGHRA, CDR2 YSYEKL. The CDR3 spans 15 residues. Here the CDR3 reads CVSSQMREAGYEQYF. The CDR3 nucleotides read TGCGTCAGCAGCCAAATGCGGGAGGCCGGCTACGAGCAGTACTTC.

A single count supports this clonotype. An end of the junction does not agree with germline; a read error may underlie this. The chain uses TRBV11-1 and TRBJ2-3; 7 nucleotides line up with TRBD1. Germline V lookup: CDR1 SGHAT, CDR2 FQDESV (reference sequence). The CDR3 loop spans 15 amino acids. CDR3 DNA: TGTGCCAGCAGCTTAGGAAGGGGGCGCGTGGATACGCGGTATTTT. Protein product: CASSLGRGRVDTRYF.

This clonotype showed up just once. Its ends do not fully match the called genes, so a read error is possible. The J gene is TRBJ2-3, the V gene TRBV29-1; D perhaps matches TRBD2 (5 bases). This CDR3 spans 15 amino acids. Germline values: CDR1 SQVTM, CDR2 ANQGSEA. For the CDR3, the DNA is TGTAGCGTTGAAGATTCGGGGTCCCCCACAGATACGCAGTATTTT. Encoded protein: CSVEDSGSPTDTQYF.

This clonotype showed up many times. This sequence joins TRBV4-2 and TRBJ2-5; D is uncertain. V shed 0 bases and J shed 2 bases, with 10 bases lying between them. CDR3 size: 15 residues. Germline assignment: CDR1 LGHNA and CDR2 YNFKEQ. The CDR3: CASSQDRPPQETQYF. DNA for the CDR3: TGTGCCAGCAGCCAAGATAGACCGCCTCAAGAGACCCAGTACTTC.

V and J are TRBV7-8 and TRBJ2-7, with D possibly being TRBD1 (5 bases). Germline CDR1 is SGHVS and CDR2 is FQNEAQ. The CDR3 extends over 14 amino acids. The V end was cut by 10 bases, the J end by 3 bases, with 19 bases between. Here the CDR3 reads CANSLDSEDYEQYF. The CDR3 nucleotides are TGTGCCAACAGTCTTGACAGCGAAGACTACGAGCAGTACTTC.

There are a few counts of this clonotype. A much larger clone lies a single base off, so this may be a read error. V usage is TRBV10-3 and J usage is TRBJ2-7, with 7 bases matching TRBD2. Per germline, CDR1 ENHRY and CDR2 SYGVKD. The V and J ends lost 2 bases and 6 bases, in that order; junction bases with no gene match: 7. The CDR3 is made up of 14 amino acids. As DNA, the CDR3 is TGTGCCATCAGTGAGGGCAAGGGAGGGGCCGAGCAGTACTTC. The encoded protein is CAISEGKGGAEQYF.

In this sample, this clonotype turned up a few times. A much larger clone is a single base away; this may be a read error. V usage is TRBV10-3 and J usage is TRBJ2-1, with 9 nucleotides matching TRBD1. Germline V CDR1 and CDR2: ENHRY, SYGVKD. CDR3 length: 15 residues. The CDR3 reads CVISDTGGAYNEQFF. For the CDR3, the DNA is TGTGTCATCAGTGACACAGGGGGCGCGTACAATGAGCAGTTCTTC.

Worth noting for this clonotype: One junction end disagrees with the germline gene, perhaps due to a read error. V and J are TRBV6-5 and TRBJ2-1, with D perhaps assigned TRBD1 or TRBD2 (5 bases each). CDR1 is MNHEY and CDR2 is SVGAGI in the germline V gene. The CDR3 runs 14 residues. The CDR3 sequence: CASSYGERGNEHFF. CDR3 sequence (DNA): TGTGCAAGCAGTTACGGGGAGAGGGGAAATGAGCACTTCTTC.

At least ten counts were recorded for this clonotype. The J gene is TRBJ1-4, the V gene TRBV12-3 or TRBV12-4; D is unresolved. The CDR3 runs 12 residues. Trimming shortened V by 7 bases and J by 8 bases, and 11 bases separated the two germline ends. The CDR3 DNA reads TGTGCCAGCACCCTAGGAGGAGAAAAACTGTTTTTT. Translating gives CASTLGGEKLFF.

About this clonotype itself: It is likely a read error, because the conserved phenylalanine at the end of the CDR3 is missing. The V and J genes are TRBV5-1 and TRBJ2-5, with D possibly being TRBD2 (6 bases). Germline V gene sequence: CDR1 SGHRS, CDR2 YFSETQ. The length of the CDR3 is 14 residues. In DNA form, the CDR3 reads TGCGTCAGCAGCCTGGTCGGCGGGGACGAGACCCAGTACCTC. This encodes CVSSLVGGDETQYL.

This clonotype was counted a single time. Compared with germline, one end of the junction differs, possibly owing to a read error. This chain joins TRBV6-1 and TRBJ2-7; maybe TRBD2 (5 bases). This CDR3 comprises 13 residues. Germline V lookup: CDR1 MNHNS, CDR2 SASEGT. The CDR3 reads CTSGEWVFYGQYF. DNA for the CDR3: TGTACCAGCGGTGAGTGGGTTTTCTACGGGCAGTACTTC.

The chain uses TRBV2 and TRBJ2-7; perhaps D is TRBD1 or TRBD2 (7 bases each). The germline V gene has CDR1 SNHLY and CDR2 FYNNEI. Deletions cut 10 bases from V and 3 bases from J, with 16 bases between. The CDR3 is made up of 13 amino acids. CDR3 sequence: CANRGLYHYEQYF. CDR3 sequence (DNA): TGTGCCAACAGGGGACTATACCACTACGAGCAGTACTTC. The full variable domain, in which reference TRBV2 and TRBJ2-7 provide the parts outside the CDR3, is EPEVTQTPSHQVTQMGQEVILRCVPISNHLYFYWYRQILGQKVEFLVSFYNNEISEKSEIFDDQFSVERPDGSNFTLKIRSTKLEDSAMYFCANRGLYHYEQYFGPGTRLTVT.

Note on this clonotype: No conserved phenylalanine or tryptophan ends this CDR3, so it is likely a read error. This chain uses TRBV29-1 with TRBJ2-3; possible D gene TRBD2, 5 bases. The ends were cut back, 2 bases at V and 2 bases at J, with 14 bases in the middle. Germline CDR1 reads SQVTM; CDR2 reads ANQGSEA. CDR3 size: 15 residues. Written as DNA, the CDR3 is TGCAGCGTTGAATATCCGGGGTCCCCCACAGATACGCAGTATTCT. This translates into CSVEYPGSPTDTQYS.

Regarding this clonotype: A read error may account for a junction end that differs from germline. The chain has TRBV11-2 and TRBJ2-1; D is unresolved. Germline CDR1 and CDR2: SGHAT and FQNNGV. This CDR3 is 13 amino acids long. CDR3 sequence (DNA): TGTGCCAGTAGCTTAAAGGATGCCTACGAACAGTTCTTC. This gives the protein CASSLKDAYEQFF.

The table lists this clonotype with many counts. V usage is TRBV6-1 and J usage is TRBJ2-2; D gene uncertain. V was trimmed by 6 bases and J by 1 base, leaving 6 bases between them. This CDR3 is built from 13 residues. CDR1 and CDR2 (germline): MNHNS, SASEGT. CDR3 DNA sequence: TGTGCCAGCAGCCCCAGGAACACCGGGGAGCTGTTTTTT. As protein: CASSPRNTGELFF.

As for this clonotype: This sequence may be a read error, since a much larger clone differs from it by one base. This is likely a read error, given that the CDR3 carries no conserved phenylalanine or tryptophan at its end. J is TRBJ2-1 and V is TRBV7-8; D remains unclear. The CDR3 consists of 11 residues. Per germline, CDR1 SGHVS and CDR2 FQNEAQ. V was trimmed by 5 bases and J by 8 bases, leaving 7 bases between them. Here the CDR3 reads CASSRADEQFL. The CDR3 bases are TGTGCCAGCAGCCGGGCCGATGAGCAGTTCTTA.

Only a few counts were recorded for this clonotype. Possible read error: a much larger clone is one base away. The CDR3: CSSRRNYTF. CDR3 coding DNA: TGCAGCTCCAGGAGGAACTACACCTTC. This chain connects TRBV29-1 to TRBJ1-2, with D unresolved. V lost 8 bases, J lost 10 bases, and 11 bases lay in between. Germline V CDR1 and CDR2: SQVTM, ANQGSEA. This CDR3 has 9 residues. Combining the CDR3 with reference TRBV29-1 and TRBJ1-2 gives the whole variable domain SAVISQKPSRDICQRGTSLTIQCQVDSQVTMMFWYRQQPGQSLTLIATANQGSEATYESGFVIDKFPISRPNLTFSTLTVSNMSPEDSSIYLCSSRRNYTFGSGTRLTVV.

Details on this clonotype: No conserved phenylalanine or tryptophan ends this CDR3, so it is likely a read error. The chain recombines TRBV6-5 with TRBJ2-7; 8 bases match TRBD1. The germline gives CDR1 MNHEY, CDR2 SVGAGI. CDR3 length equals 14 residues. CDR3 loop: CTSSYDRGPYEQYC. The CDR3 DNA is TGTACCAGCAGTTACGACAGGGGTCCCTACGAGCAGTACTGC.

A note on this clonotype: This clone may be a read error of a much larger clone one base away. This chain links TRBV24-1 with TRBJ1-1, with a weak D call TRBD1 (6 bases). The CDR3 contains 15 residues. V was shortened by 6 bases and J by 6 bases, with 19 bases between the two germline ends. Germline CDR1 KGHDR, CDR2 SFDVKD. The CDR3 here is CATSYSYPPGAEAFF. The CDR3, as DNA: TGTGCCACCAGTTATTCATACCCCCCAGGGGCTGAAGCTTTCTTT.